This T cell receptor (beta chain) originates from a study of low-dose radiotherapy and immunotherapy resistance in tumors. With TRAV- and TRBV-specific primers, first-strand cDNA was made, covering the alpha and beta chains. Both a constant-region primer and a V-primer adapter served to amplify TCRs across roughly 20 PCR cycles. TCRdb processed the reads anew with MiXCR; each CDR3 protein has one entry. This table holds about 97,000 distinct CDR3 sequences, under 25% found once. Trimming left V 8 bases short and J 0 bases short, with 5 bases between. The CDR3 contains 13 residues. CDR1 and CDR2 (germline): LNHDA, SQIVND (reference sequence). Time point indicated: after trial treatment. Treatment here: LDRT plus nivolumab, ipilimumab, low-dose cyclophosphamide and aspirin (RACIN trial).

This specimen consisted of PBMCs, obtained after low-dose radiotherapy plus immunotherapy. V usage is TRBV19 and J usage is TRBJ2-6; no firm D call. The sequence was collected from a male donor with prostate cancer. The CDR3 loop is CASESSGANVLTF. As DNA, the CDR3 is TGTGCCAGTGAGAGCTCTGGGGCCAACGTCCTGACTTTC.